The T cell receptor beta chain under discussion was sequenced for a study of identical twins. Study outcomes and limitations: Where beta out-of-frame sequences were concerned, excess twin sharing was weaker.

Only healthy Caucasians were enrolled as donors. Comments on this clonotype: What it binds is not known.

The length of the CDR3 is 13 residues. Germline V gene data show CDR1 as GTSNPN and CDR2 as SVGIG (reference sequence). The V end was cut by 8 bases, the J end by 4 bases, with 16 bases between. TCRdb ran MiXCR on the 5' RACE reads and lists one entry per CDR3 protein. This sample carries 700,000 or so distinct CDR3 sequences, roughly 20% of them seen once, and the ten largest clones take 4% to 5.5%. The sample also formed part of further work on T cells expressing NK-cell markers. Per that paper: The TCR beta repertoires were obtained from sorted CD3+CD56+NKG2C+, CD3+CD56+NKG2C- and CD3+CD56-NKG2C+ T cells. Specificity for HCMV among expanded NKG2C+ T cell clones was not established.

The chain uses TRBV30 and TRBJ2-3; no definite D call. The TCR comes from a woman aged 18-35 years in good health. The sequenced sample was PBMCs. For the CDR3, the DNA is TGTGCCATGGACCCACACCCCCCAGATACGCAGTATTTT. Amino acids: CAMDPHPPDTQYF. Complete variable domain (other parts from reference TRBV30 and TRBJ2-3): SQTIHQWPATLVQPVGSPLSLECTVEGTSNPNLYWYRQAAGRGLQLLFYSVGIGQISSEVPQNLSASRPQDRQFILSSKKLLLSDSGFYLCAMDPHPPDTQYFGPGTRLTVL.